Sequencing of this TCR beta chain was carried out in a study of radiotherapy plus CTLA-4 blockade in lung cancer. Germline CDR1 is SGHRS and CDR2 is YFSETQ. This CDR3 has 13 residues. Trimming took 1 base from V and 3 from J, leaving 8 bases between them. Produced via immunoSEQ multiplex PCR; TCRdb's table is partial and in-frame only. The table lists about 80,000 clones, approximately 84% of them singletons, with approximately 0.73% in the top ten. The gene calls are TRBV5-1 and TRBJ2-7; no definite D call. Sequences were derived from peripheral blood, sampled from a patient treated with radiotherapy plus ipilimumab. The receptor comes from a human donor with non-small cell lung cancer who had stable disease on radiotherapy plus ipilimumab. The CDR3 here is CASSLPGLYEQYF. Here the CDR3 DNA reads TGCGCCAGCAGCTTGCCAGGTCTCTACGAGCAGTACTTC.